A single sample gave rise to the 21 T cell receptor beta chains below, sequenced in a study of OX40 agonist ivuxolimab in advanced cancers. Sequencing used immunoSEQ multiplex PCR; TCRdb keeps in-frame clones, though not all of them. In the table there are over 45,000 clones, roughly 91% of which are singletons. The sequencing here drew on CD4+ or CD8+ T cells sorted from blood, taken in a trial of the OX40 agonist ivuxolimab. The source of these receptors is an adult with an advanced solid tumor such as melanoma, head and neck, liver or kidney cancer.

This clone showed up just once. The chain uses TRBV6-1 and TRBJ2-3; D unclear. V was trimmed by 1 base and J by 1 base, leaving 6 bases between them. Germline CDR1 and CDR2: MNHNS and SASEGT. The CDR3 loop spans 14 amino acids. DNA for the CDR3: TGTGCCAGCAGTGAAGTTCGAGGCACAGATACGCAGTATTTT. The encoded protein is CASSEVRGTDTQYF.

The CDR3: CASTDDREGYEQYF. CDR3 DNA sequence: TGTGCCAGCACTGACGACAGGGAGGGATACGAGCAGTACTTC. The chain couples TRBV6-5 to TRBJ2-7, with D perhaps matching TRBD1 or TRBD2 (7 bases each). CDR1 is MNHEY and CDR2 is SVGAGI in the germline V gene. The CDR3 runs 14 residues. Trimming pared 7 bases from V and 4 bases from J, leaving 17 bases between.

The chain has TRBV19 and TRBJ2-7; D is possibly TRBD2 (5 bases). With 3 bases removed from V and 2 bases from J, the gap between germline ends came to 8 bases. CDR3 size: 13 residues. Germline V gene data show CDR1 as LNHDA and CDR2 as SQIVND (reference sequence). The CDR3 DNA reads as TGTGCCAGTAGTATCGGGGTTACCTACGAGCAGTACTTC. Its protein product is CASSIGVTYEQYF.

The rearrangement joins TRBV4-2 to TRBJ2-3; 9 nucleotides align to TRBD1. With V trimmed by 6 bases and J by 4 bases, 8 bases remained unmatched. Germline CDR1 LGHNA, CDR2 YNFKEQ. The CDR3 is 15 residues long. The CDR3 DNA is TGTGCCAGCAGTACGGGACAGGGACGGCCAGATACGCAGTATTTT. Protein: CASSTGQGRPDTQYF.

The genes are TRBV9 and TRBJ1-2, with a tentative D call TRBD1 (5 bases). This CDR3 region has 17 residues. Per germline, CDR1 SGDLS and CDR2 YYNGEE. V dropped 3 bases and J dropped 4 bases, with 22 bases sitting between them. CDR3 bases: TGTGCCAGCAGCGCGGTGGGACCGAACGCCGTTAGCTATGGCTACACCTTC. This codes for CASSAVGPNAVSYGYTF.

This clone came up once. The chain links TRBV9 to TRBJ1-1; maybe TRBD1 (5 bases). Germline values: CDR1 SGDLS, CDR2 YYNGEE. The CDR3 runs 12 residues. V was pared by 4 bases and J by 6 bases, with 10 bases between. This CDR3 reads CASSSLGAEAFF. As DNA, the CDR3 is TGTGCCAGCAGCTCCCTAGGGGCTGAAGCTTTCTTT. Together with reference TRBV9 and TRBJ1-1, the CDR3 gives the full variable domain: DSGVTQTPKHLITATGQRVTLRCSPRSGDLSVYWYQQSLDQGLQFLIQYYNGEERAKGNILERFSAQQFPDLHSELNLSSLELGDSALYFCASSSLGAEAFFGQGTRLTVV.

The V and J genes are TRBV4-1 and TRBJ2-7; D not certain. The germline gives CDR1 MGHRA, CDR2 YSYEKL. V dropped 1 base and J dropped 3 bases, with 7 bases sitting between them. The CDR3 contains 13 residues. This CDR3 is CASSQGIGYEQYF. In nucleotides, the CDR3 is TGCGCCAGCAGCCAAGGAATCGGCTACGAGCAGTACTTC.

The V call is TRBV19, the J call TRBJ1-2; D not resolved. V was pared by 2 bases and J by 6 bases, with 13 bases between. CDR3 size: 14 residues. CDR1 and CDR2 from the germline V gene are LNHDA and SQIVND (reference sequence). CDR3 sequence: CASSITPMGHGYTF. CDR3 nucleotide sequence: TGTGCCAGTAGTATAACCCCGATGGGCCATGGCTACACCTTC.

The J gene is TRBJ2-7, the V gene TRBV27, with unresolved D. From germline, CDR1 is MNHEY and CDR2 SMNVEV (reference sequence). V gave up 5 bases and J gave up 0 bases, with 8 bases separating them. This CDR3 has 13 amino acids. The CDR3 is CASSPGASYEQYF. CDR3 coding DNA: TGTGCCAGCAGTCCCGGCGCCTCCTACGAGCAGTACTTC.

The CDR3 is CASSLTRAGLLPYEQYF. The CDR3 DNA sequence: TGTGCCAGCAGTTTAACCAGGGCCGGGTTGCTTCCCTACGAGCAGTACTTC. The rearrangement links TRBV27 to TRBJ2-7, with a weak D call TRBD1 (5 bases). Trimming removed 2 bases at V and 2 bases at J, with 19 bases between. The CDR3 totals 17 residues. Germline lookup yields CDR1 MNHEY and CDR2 SMNVEV (reference sequence).

The chain couples TRBV27 to TRBJ2-5; TRBD1 agrees at 7 bases. Per germline, CDR1 MNHEY and CDR2 SMNVEV (reference sequence). The CDR3 contains 16 residues. Losses at the gene ends were 5 bases for V and 0 bases for J; bases not matched to a gene: 9. This CDR3 is CASSPPGQEYQETQYF. The CDR3, as DNA: TGTGCCAGCAGTCCCCCCGGACAGGAGTACCAAGAGACCCAGTACTTC.

The chain has TRBV5-1 and TRBJ1-4; TRBD1 might be the D (6 bases). The CDR3 has 16 amino acids. The V gene lost 4 bases and the J gene lost 0 bases, with 13 bases spanning the gap. Germline lookup yields CDR1 SGHRS and CDR2 YFSETQ. The CDR3 region is CASSPDRPATNEKLFF. In DNA, the CDR3 is TGCGCCAGCAGCCCTGACAGGCCTGCAACTAATGAAAAACTGTTTTTT.

The sample holds one count of this clone. The CDR3 protein is CASSLSGTGGYEQYF. The CDR3 DNA is TGTGCCAGCAGTTTGTCCGGGACAGGGGGCTACGAGCAGTACTTC. The chain has TRBV7-9 and TRBJ2-7; 11 nucleotides align to TRBD1. Trimming took 6 bases from V and 3 from J; bases not matched to a gene: 7. The length of the CDR3 is 15 residues. Looked up from germline, CDR1 is SEHNR and CDR2 is FQNEAQ (reference sequence).

This clone was seen once. V and J are TRBV25-1 and TRBJ2-5; 9 bases are shared with TRBD2. The germline CDR1 and CDR2 sequences are MGHDK and SYGVNS. V was clipped by 2 bases and J by 1 base; unmatched bases: 5. The CDR3 is made up of 16 amino acids. The CDR3 sequence: CASSEPGLAGQETQYF. The CDR3 DNA follows: TGTGCCAGCAGTGAACCGGGACTAGCAGGCCAAGAGACCCAGTACTTC.

The V and J genes are TRBV14 and TRBJ1-1; 9 nucleotides agree with TRBD1. Per germline, CDR1 SGHDN and CDR2 FVKESK. The CDR3 has 14 amino acids. Unmatched junction bases numbered 3, after V lost 1 base and J lost 6 bases. The CDR3 coding sequence is TGTGCCAGCAGCCAAGCGACAGGGGGTGCTGAAGCTTTCTTT. Its translation is CASSQATGGAEAFF.

V is TRBV28 and J is TRBJ2-3; 7 bases are shared with TRBD2. Germline V lookup: CDR1 MDHEN, CDR2 SYDVKM. V gave up 8 bases and J gave up 0 bases; unmatched junction bases: 8. CDR3 size: 15 residues. The DNA for the CDR3 is TGTGCCAGCGGCCACGGGACTACTAGCACAGATACGCAGTATTTT. It yields the protein CASGHGTTSTDTQYF.

The genes are TRBV21-1 and TRBJ2-1; TRBD2, the D gene given by the table, was not confirmed from the DNA. TRBV21-1 represents a pseudogene. The CDR3 length is 17 residues. The CDR3 is CASSKLVVACPYNEQFF. In nucleotides, the CDR3 is TGTGCCAGCAGCAAATTGGTCGTAGCGTGCCCCTACAATGAGCAGTTCTTC.

The rearrangement joins TRBV27 to TRBJ2-5, with TRBD2 matching over 15 bases. Per the germline V gene, CDR1 is MNHEY and CDR2 is SMNVEV (reference sequence). The junction had 3 bases not matched to a gene; V was cut back by 5 bases and J by 2 bases. There are 16 residues in the CDR3. For the CDR3, the DNA is TGTGCCAGCAGTCCAGGGACTAGCGGGAGGCAAGAGACCCAGTACTTC. It yields the protein CASSPGTSGRQETQYF.

The chain is built from TRBV5-1 and TRBJ2-3; D might be TRBD1 or TRBD2, each matching 5 bases. This CDR3 is built from 15 residues. The V gene's germline CDR1 is SGHRS and CDR2 YFSETQ. V lost 2 bases to trimming and J lost 7 bases, with 17 bases between them. The DNA for the CDR3 is TGCGCCAGCAGCTTTGGGACGGGAAGCGGTAATACGCAGTATTTT. Translated, it gives CASSFGTGSGNTQYF. The whole variable domain, filled in from reference TRBV5-1 and TRBJ2-3, reads KAGVTQTPRYLIKTRGQQVTLSCSPISGHRSVSWYQQTPGQGLQFLFEYFSETQRNKGNFPGRFSGRQFSNSRSEMNVSTLELGDSALYLCASSFGTGSGNTQYFGPGTRLTVL.

This clone was seen a handful of times. The chain carries TRBV29-1 and TRBJ1-2; no clear D. V lost 6 bases to trimming and J lost 3 bases, with 11 bases between them. The CDR3 is made up of 12 amino acids. CDR1 and CDR2 from the germline V gene are SQVTM and ANQGSEA. The CDR3 DNA reads TGCAGCGTCTTAAGGGAGGACTATGGCTACACCTTC. It is translated as CSVLREDYGYTF.

This clone has a single count. The chain has TRBV19 and TRBJ2-7; 9 bases line up with TRBD1. CDR1 LNHDA and CDR2 SQIVND come from the germline V gene (reference sequence). This CDR3 spans 16 amino acids. Trimming took 6 bases from V and 6 from J; bases not matched to a gene: 15. The CDR3 DNA follows: TGTGCCAGTAGCCCTCGCCCGGGACAGGGTCCCGCCGAGCAGTACTTC. The encoded protein is CASSPRPGQGPAEQYF.